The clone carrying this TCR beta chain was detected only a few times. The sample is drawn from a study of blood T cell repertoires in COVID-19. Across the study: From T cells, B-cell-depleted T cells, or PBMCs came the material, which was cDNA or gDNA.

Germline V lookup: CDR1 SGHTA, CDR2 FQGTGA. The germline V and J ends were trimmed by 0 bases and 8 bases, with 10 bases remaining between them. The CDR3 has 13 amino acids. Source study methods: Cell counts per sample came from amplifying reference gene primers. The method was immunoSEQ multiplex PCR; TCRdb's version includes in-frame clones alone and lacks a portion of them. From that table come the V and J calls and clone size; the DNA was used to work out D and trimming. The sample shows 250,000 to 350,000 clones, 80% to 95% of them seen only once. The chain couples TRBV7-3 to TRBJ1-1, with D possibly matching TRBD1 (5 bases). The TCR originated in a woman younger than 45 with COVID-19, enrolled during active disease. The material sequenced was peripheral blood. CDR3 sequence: CASSLTGAGEAFF. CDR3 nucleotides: TGTGCCAGCAGCTTAACGGGCGCAGGGGAAGCTTTCTTT. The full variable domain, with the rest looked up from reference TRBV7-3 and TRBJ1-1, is GAGVSQTPSNKVTEKGKYVELRCDPISGHTALYWYRQSLGQGPEFLIYFQGTGAADDSGLPNDRFFAVRPEGSVSTLKIQRTERGDSAVYLCASSLTGAGEAFFGQGTRLTVV.